This is a list of T cell receptor beta chains from one sample in a study of beta chain features in type 1 diabetes. Only in-frame clones appear in the TCRdb table, and some are missing; sequencing was by immunoSEQ multiplex PCR. The table records about 240,000 clones, roughly 13% of them present only once. Sequenced: naive CD4+ T cells from blood. The source of these receptors is a man aged 25 to 40 with type 1 diabetes. The CDR3 runs from the conserved cysteine through the conserved F or W. The D gene is left open where the match is weak. Size values are once, few and many counts, or a class for expanded clones, and some rows have none.

TRBJ2-3	TRBD1	NA	TRBV29-1	TGCAGCGTCGGCCGGACAGGGGGCTTGGCAGATACGCAGTATTTT	CSVGRTGGLADTQYF
TRBJ2-5	NA	NA	TRBV7-9	TGTGCCAGCAGCCCGGGTCCTCAAGAGACCCAGTACTTC	CASSPGPQETQYF
TRBJ1-4	TRBD1	NA	TRBV10-3	TGTGCCATCAGTGGTGGGACAGGTCGAGGAAAACTGTTTTTT	CAISGGTGRGKLFF
TRBJ2-1	NA	few	TRBV4-2	TGTGCCAGCAGCCAAGTCAAAAACAATGAGCAGTTCTTC	CASSQVKNNEQFF
TRBJ2-7	NA	few	TRBV4-1	TGCGCCAGCAGTCTACAGGAACCTTATTCCTACGAGCAGTACTTC	CASSLQEPYSYEQYF
TRBJ2-7	NA	NA	TRBV30	TGTGCCTGGAGTCGAGGGGGCTACGAGCAGTACTTC	CAWSRGGYEQYF
TRBJ2-1	NA	few	TRBV5-1	TGCGCCAGCAGCGCTGACAGGAGCTCCAATGAGCAGTTCTTC	CASSADRSSNEQFF
TRBJ1-6	NA	few	TRBV5-6	TGTGCCAGCAGCTTGTGGGGAAACAGGGCGGCGGTTCCCCTCCACTTT	CASSLWGNRAAVPLHF
TRBJ1-4	TRBD1	NA	TRBV27	TGTGCCAGCAGTTTGGGACAGTCGTATAATGAAAAACTGTTTTTT	CASSLGQSYNEKLFF
TRBJ1-1	TRBD1	NA	TRBV27	TGTGCCAGCAGGGGCAGGGGGCTGTACACTGAAGCTTTCTTT	CASRGRGLYTEAFF
TRBJ1-3	NA	NA	TRBV29-1	TGCAGCCCTCCGGGGGTCTCTGGAAACACCATATATTTT	CSPPGVSGNTIYF
TRBJ2-3	TRBD1	few	TRBV7-8	TGTGCCAGCAGCCGGACCCCGGGACAGCCTACGCAGTATTTT	CASSRTPGQPTQYF
TRBJ2-7	NA	few	TRBV2	TGTGCCAGCAGTCGACAGGACGAGCAGTACTTC	CASSRQDEQYF
TRBJ1-1	NA	NA	TRBV5-1	TGCGCCAGCAGCGGACAGCCAGCGAACACTGAAGCTTTCTTT	CASSGQPANTEAFF
TRBJ2-5	NA	NA	TRBV5-4	TGTGCCAGCAGCTTGGGGGTAGCGGACCAAGAGACCCAGTACTTC	CASSLGVADQETQYF
TRBJ2-7	NA	NA	TRBV2	TGTGCCAGCAGTGCGGGTCTCTCCTACGAGCAGTACTTC	CASSAGLSYEQYF
TRBJ2-5	NA	NA	TRBV5-1	TGCGCCAGCAGCTCGGGACTGAAGCAAGAGACCCAGTACTTC	CASSSGLKQETQYF
TRBJ2-1	TRBD2	NA	TRBV7-8	TGTGCCAGCAGCTTATTGGTAGCGGGAGGCCCGCTCAATGAGCAGTTCTTC	CASSLLVAGGPLNEQFF
TRBJ2-1	TRBD2	NA	TRBV5-4	TGTGCCAGCAGCACTCCGCAGCGGGAGGGAAACAATGAGCAGTTCTTC	CASSTPQREGNNEQFF
TRBJ1-5	TRBD1	NA	TRBV7-9	TGTGCCAGCGGACCCGGGACAGTGAATCAGCCCCAGCATTTT	CASGPGTVNQPQHF
TRBJ2-7	NA	NA	TRBV29-1	TGCAGCGTTGTCCGACCGACTCCCTACGAGCAGTACTTC	CSVVRPTPYEQYF
TRBJ2-5	TRBD2	few	TRBV5-1	TGCGCCAGCAGAACGGGAGGCCAAGAGACCCAGTACTTC	CASRTGGQETQYF
TRBJ1-1	NA	NA	TRBV15	TGTGCCACCAGCAGGTTACTGGACACTGAAGCTTTCTTT	CATSRLLDTEAFF
TRBJ2-5	NA	few	TRBV6-6	TGTGCCAATGGGCGGGGTGCGGGAGAGACCCAGTACTTC	CANGRGAGETQYF
TRBJ1-1	NA	NA	TRBV18	TGTGCCAGCTCCCCCTCCGCACAGACGGAAGCTTTCTTT	CASSPSAQTEAFF
TRBJ1-2	TRBD1	few	TRBV30	TGTGCCTGGGAGCCTGGACAGGCCCCGGATGGCTACACCTTC	CAWEPGQAPDGYTF
TRBJ2-7	TRBD1	few	TRBV5-4	TGTGCCAGCAGTAAAAAGGCACAGGGGGCGGCCTACGAGCAGTACTTC	CASSKKAQGAAYEQYF
TRBJ1-2	TRBD1	few	TRBV30	TGTGCCTGGAACACCGCCCAAGCAGGGGGCCAGTATGGCTACACCTTC	CAWNTAQAGGQYGYTF
TRBJ2-5	TRBD1	NA	TRBV4-1	TGCGCCAGCAGCCAAGGGGGGACAGGGGTCCACCAAGAGACCCAGTACTTC	CASSQGGTGVHQETQYF
TRBJ2-7	TRBD1	few	TRBV6-5	TGTGCCAGCAGTTCCGGAAGGGACAGGGGGCTCTACGAGCAGTACTTC	CASSSGRDRGLYEQYF
TRBJ1-3	NA	NA	TRBV30	TGTGCCTGGAGTACGCTTTCGCCGACAGGAAACACCATATATTTT	CAWSTLSPTGNTIYF
TRBJ1-1	NA	NA	TRBV7-9	TGTGCCAGCAGCCTTCCAGGGAACACTGAAGCTTTCTTT	CASSLPGNTEAFF
TRBJ2-2	NA	few	TRBV18	TGTGCCAGCTCCCTTGACAGGAACACCGGGGAGCTGTTTTTT	CASSLDRNTGELFF
TRBJ2-7	TRBD1	few	TRBV7-9	TGTGCCAGCAGCTTACTAGGGGGCATCGAGCAGTACTTC	CASSLLGGIEQYF
TRBJ2-5	NA	NA	TRBV4-1	TGCGCCAGCAGCCAAGTTGGCCAACGAGAGACCCAGTACTTC	CASSQVGQRETQYF
TRBJ2-7	TRBD1	few	TRBV5-4	TGTGCCAGCAGCCCCCCGGGACAGGGGGCATATGAGCAGTACTTC	CASSPPGQGAYEQYF
TRBJ2-2	NA	few	TRBV6-5	TGTGCCAGCTTTCGGGGAGGCACCGGGGAGCTGTTTTTT	CASFRGGTGELFF
TRBJ1-2	TRBD1	few	TRBV30	TGTGCCTGGAGTGGTCGGGACAGGGAACTCATCGTCAAGGGCTACACCTTC	CAWSGRDRELIVKGYTF
TRBJ2-7	TRBD1	few	TRBV14	TGTGCCAGCAGGCCGACAGGGGGCCACGAGCAGTACTTC	CASRPTGGHEQYF
TRBJ2-3	TRBD1	few	TRBV29-1	TGCAGCGTCCGGACAGGGGCAGATACGCAGTATTTT	CSVRTGADTQYF
TRBJ1-1	TRBD1	few	TRBV30	TGTGCCGGGAAACAGGGGTTCACTGAAGCTTTCTTT	CAGKQGFTEAFF
TRBJ1-5	TRBD1	few	TRBV18	TGTGCCAGCTCACCGGAAACAGGGGCAAATCAGCCCCAGCATTTT	CASSPETGANQPQHF
TRBJ2-2	NA	NA	TRBV19	TGTGCCAGTAGGCCGGCGGGGAACACCGGGGAGCTGTTTTTT	CASRPAGNTGELFF
TRBJ2-3	NA	many	TRBV7-9	TGTGCCAGCAGAACACCCTCCGGGAGTCAAGATACGCAGTATTTT	CASRTPSGSQDTQYF
TRBJ2-3	NA	few	TRBV29-1	TGCAGCGTTGTATATCCGGGCACAGATACGCAGTATTTT	CSVVYPGTDTQYF
TRBJ2-7	NA	few	TRBV5-1	TGCGCCAGCAGCTTGTTTACGGCCTACGAGCAGTACTTC	CASSLFTAYEQYF
TRBJ2-2	NA	few	TRBV7-9	TGTGCCAGCAGCTTTACCCGCAGCGGCGGGGAGCTGTTTTTT	CASSFTRSGGELFF
TRBJ2-1	TRBD1	NA	TRBV5-1	TGCGCCAGCAGCTTGGTTTCGGACAGGAGTTACAATGAGCAGTTCTTC	CASSLVSDRSYNEQFF
TRBJ1-2	NA	few	TRBV25-1	TGTGCCAGCAGTGAATATGTCGGTGCCAACTATGGCTACACCTTC	CASSEYVGANYGYTF
TRBJ2-2	NA	few	TRBV5-1	TGCGCCAGCAGCTTGACGGGGACCGGGGAGCTGTTTTTT	CASSLTGTGELFF
TRBJ2-7	NA	few	TRBV5-1	TGCGCCAGCAGCTTGTCGCAGGGGTACGAGCAGTACTTC	CASSLSQGYEQYF
TRBJ2-1	NA	few	TRBV5-1	TGCGCCAGCAGTGCTGTGGGAGTAGGCCCGGGGAATGAGCAGTTCTTC	CASSAVGVGPGNEQFF
TRBJ2-2	NA	few	TRBV15	TGTGCCACCAGCAGAGGGTTAGCGGGGACAGACACCGGGGAGCTGTTTTTT	CATSRGLAGTDTGELFF
TRBJ2-3	NA	few	TRBV7-9	TGTGCCAGCAGCTTAGTGGTGTCGGGTACAGATACGCAGTATTTT	CASSLVVSGTDTQYF
TRBJ1-1	TRBD1	few	TRBV30	TGTGCCTGGAGAAAGGCAGGGGGAGCTGAAGCTTTCTTT	CAWRKAGGAEAFF
TRBJ2-5	TRBD2	few	TRBV27	TGTGCCAGCAGTTCGAGGTCTAGCGGGGGGGAGACCCAGTACTTC	CASSSRSSGGETQYF
TRBJ1-1	TRBD1	NA	TRBV27	TGTGCCAGCAGTGTTATACAGGGGGCCGAAGCTTTCTTT	CASSVIQGAEAFF